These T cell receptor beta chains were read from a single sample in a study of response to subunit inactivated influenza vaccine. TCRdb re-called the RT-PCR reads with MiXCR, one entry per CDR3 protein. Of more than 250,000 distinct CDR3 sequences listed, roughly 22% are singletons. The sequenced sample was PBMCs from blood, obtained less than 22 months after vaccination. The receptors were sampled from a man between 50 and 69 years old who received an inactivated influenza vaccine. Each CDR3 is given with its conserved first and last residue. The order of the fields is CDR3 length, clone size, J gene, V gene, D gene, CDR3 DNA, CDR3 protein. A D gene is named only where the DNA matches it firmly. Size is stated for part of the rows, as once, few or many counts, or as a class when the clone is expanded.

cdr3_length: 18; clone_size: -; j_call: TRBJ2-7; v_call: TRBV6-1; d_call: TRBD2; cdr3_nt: TGTGCCAGCAGTCAGGGACTAGCGGGCCCCGTTAGCTCCTACGAGCAGTACTTC; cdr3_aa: CASSQGLAGPVSSYEQYF
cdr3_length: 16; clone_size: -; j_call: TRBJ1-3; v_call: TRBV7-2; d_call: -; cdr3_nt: TGTGCCAGCAGCTTAGGACCCCTGCTCTCTGGAAACACCATATATTTT; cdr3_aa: CASSLGPLLSGNTIYF
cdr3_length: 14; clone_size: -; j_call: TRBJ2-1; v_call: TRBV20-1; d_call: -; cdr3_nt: TGCAGTGCTAGAGATTATACCCGGACGATTGAGCAGTTCTTC; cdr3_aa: CSARDYTRTIEQFF
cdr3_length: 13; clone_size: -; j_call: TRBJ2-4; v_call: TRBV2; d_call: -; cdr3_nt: TGTGCCAGCAGGCCATGGGGTGAAAACATTCAGTACTTC; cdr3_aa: CASRPWGENIQYF
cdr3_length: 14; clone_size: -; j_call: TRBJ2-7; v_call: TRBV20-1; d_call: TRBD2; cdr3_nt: TGCAGTGCTAGAGGGACTAGCGGAGATTACGAGCAGTACTTC; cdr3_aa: CSARGTSGDYEQYF
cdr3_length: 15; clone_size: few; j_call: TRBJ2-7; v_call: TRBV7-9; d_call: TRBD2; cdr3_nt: TGTGCCAGCAGCTTACCCGGACTAGCGGGGGGCGAGCAGTACTTC; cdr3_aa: CASSLPGLAGGEQYF
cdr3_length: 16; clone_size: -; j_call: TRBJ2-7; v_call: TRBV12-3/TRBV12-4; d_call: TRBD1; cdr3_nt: TGTGCCAGCAGTATTCAATCCGGGACAGGGTACCACGAGCAGTACTTC; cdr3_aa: CASSIQSGTGYHEQYF
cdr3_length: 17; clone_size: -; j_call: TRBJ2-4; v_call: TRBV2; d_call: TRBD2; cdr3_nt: TGTGCCAGCATTAGGACTAGCGGGAACCTAGCCAAAAACATTCAGTACTTC; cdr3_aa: CASIRTSGNLAKNIQYF
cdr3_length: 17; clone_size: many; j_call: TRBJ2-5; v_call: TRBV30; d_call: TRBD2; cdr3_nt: TGTGCCTGGAGTGACCCTACCGGGACTAGAGGCCGCGTGACCCAGTACTTC; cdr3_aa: CAWSDPTGTRGRVTQYF
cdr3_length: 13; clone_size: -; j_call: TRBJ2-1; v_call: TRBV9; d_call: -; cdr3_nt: TGTGCCAGCAGCGTAGGGGGGACCCGGGAGCAGTTCTTC; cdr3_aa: CASSVGGTREQFF
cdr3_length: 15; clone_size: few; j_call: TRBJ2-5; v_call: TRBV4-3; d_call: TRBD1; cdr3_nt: TGCGCCAGCAGCCAAGAGGACAGGGGCTCGGAGACCCAGTACTTC; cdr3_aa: CASSQEDRGSETQYF
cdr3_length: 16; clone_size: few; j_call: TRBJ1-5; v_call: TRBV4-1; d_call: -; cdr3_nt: TGCGCCAGCAGCCAAGTTTCGGGAACCGGCAATCAGCCCCAGCATTTT; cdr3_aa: CASSQVSGTGNQPQHF
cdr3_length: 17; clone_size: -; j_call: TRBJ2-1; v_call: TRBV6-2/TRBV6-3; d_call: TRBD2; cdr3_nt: TGTGCCACATCACCGGGACTAGCGGGACCAAACTACAATGAGCAGTTCTTC; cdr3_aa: CATSPGLAGPNYNEQFF
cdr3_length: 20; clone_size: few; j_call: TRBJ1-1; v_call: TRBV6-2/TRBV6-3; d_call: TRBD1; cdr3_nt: TGTGCCAGCAGTCTCATCACCACGACAGGGATAATTTTCGTGGACACTGAAGCTTTCTTT; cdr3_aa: CASSLITTTGIIFVDTEAFF
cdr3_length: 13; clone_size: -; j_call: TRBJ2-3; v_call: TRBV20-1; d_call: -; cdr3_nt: TGCAGTGCTAGAGCGGGGAGCACAGATACGCAGTATTTT; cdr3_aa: CSARAGSTDTQYF
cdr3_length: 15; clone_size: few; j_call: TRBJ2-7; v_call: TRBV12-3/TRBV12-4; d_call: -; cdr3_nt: TGTGCCAGCAGGGGGACAGTCGCGGGGTTCTACGAGCAGTACTTC; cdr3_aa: CASRGTVAGFYEQYF
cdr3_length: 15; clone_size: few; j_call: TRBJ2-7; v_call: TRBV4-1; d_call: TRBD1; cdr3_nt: TGCGCCAGCAGCCAGGGACAGGGGTTTTCCTACGAGCAGTACTTC; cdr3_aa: CASSQGQGFSYEQYF
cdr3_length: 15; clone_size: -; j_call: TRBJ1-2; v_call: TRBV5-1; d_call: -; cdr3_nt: TGCGCCAGCAGCTTGGTTTCAGGGACTAGCTATGGCTACACCTTC; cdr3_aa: CASSLVSGTSYGYTF
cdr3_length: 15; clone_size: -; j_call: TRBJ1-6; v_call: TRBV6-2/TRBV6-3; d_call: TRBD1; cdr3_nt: TGTGCCAGCAGTTACCAACAGGGGAATAATTCACCCCTCCACTTT; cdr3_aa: CASSYQQGNNSPLHF
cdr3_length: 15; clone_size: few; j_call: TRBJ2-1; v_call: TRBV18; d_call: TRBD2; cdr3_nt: TGTGCCAGCTCACTTGGACTAGCGGGAGACAATGAGCAGTTCTTC; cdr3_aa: CASSLGLAGDNEQFF
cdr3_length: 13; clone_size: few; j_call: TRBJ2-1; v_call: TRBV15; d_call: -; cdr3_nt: TGTGCCACCAGCAGAGCTGCCGACAATGAGCAGTTCTTC; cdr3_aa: CATSRAADNEQFF
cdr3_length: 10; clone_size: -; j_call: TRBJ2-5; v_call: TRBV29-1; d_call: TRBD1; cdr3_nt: TGCAGCGTCAAGACAGGGGGCGATAACTTC; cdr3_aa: CSVKTGGDNF
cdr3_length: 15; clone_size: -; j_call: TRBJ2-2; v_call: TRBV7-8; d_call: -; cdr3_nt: TGTGCCAGCAGCTTAGCTGACCTCAACACCGGGGAGCTGTTTTTT; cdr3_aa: CASSLADLNTGELFF
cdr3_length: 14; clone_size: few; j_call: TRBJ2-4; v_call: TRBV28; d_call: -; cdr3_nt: TGTGCCAGCAGTACGGGGCTAGCCAAAAACATTCAGTACTTC; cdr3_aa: CASSTGLAKNIQYF
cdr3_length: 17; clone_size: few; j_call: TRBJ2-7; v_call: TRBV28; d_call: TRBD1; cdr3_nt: TGTGCCAGCAGTTTAAAGTTCGGACAGGGGAACTCCTACGAGCAGTACTTC; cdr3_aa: CASSLKFGQGNSYEQYF
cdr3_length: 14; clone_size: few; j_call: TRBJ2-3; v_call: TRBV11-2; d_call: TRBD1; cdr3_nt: TGTGCCAGCAAACCAGGGGGCGGCTCAGATACGCAGTATTTT; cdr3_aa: CASKPGGGSDTQYF
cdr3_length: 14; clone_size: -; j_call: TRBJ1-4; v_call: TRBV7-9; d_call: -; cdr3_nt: TGTGCCAGCAGCTTGAGGGCGGACGGTGAAAAACTGTTTTTT; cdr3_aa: CASSLRADGEKLFF
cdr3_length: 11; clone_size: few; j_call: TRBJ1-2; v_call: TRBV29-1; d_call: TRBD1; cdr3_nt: TGCAGCGTTGGACAGGGTTTTTGGTACACCTTC; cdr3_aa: CSVGQGFWYTF
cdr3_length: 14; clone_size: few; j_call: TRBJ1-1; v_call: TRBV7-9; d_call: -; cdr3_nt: TGTGCCAGCAGCTTAGCGGGGGCAATCACTGAAGCTTTCTTT; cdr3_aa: CASSLAGAITEAFF
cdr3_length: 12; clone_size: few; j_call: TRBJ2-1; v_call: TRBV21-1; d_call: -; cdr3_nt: TGTGCCAGCAGCATTTCAAACAATGAGCAGTTCTTC; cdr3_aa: CASSISNNEQFF
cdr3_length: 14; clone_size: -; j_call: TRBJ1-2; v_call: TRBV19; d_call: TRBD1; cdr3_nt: TGTGCCAGTGTAGGGGGCCTAATGAACTATGGCTACACCTTC; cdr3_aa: CASVGGLMNYGYTF
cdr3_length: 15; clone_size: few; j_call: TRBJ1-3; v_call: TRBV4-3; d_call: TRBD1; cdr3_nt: TGCGCCAGCAGCCAGGAAGGACAGGCAAGAAACACCATATATTTT; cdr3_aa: CASSQEGQARNTIYF
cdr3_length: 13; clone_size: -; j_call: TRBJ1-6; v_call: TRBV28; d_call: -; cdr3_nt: TGTGCCAGCCGGGACGGTTGGAATTCACCCCTCCACTTT; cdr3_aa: CASRDGWNSPLHF
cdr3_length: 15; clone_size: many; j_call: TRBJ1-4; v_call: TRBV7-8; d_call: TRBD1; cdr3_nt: TGTGCCAGCAGCAAAGGGACAGGGGTTAATGAAAAACTGTTTTTT; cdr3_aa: CASSKGTGVNEKLFF
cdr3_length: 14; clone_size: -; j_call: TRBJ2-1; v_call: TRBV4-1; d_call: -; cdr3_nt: TGCGCCAGCAGCCAAGTAGGCCGCGACAATGAGCAGTTCTTC; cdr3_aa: CASSQVGRDNEQFF
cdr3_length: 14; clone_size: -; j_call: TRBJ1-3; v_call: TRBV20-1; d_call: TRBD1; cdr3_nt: TGCAGTGCTAGAAGGACAGGGTCTGGAAACACCATATATTTT; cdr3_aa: CSARRTGSGNTIYF
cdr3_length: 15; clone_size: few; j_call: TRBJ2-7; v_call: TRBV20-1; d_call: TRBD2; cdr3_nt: TGCAGTGCCCCACTACTAGCGGGGGGGGTCTACGAGCAGTACTTC; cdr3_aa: CSAPLLAGGVYEQYF
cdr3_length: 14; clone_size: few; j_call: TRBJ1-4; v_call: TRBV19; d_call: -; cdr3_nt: TGTGCCAGTAGTGGCCATGGAGTTAATGAAAAACTGTTTTTT; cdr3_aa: CASSGHGVNEKLFF
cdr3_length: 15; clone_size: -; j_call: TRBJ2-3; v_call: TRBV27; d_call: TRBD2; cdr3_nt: TGTGCCAGCAGTTTGTCACTAGCGGCCACAGATACGCAGTATTTT; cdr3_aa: CASSLSLAATDTQYF
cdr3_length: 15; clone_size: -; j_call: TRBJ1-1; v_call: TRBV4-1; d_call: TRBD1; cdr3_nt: TGCGCCAGCAGCCACTCCGGACAGGGCAGGGGTGAAGCTTTCTTT; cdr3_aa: CASSHSGQGRGEAFF
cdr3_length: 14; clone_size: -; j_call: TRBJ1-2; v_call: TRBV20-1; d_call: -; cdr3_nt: TGCAGTGCTAGAGATCTTATGGAAAACTATGGCTACACCTTC; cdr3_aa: CSARDLMENYGYTF
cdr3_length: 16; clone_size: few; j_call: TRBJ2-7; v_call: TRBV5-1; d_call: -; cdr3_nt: TGCGCCAGCAGCTTTGATCCCAGGGGCAGCTCCTACGAGCAGTACTTC; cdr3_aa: CASSFDPRGSSYEQYF
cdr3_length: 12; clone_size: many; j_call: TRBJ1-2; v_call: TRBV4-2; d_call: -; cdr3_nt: TGTGCCAGCAGCCAAGGGGCTATTGGCTACACCTTC; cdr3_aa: CASSQGAIGYTF
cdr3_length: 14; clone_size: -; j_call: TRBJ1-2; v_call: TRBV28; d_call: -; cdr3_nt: TGTGCCAGCAGTTTCGGCACGGGACCGCATGGCTACACCTTC; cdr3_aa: CASSFGTGPHGYTF
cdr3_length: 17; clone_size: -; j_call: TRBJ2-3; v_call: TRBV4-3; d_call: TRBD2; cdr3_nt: TGCGCCAGCAGCCAAGAGGGGAGCACTAGCGCGCAAGATACGCAGTATTTT; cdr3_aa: CASSQEGSTSAQDTQYF
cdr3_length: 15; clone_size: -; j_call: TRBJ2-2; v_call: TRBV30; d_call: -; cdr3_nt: TGTGCCTGGAGTCCCCCCGGGACCATAAGAGGGGAGCTGTTTTTT; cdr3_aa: CAWSPPGTIRGELFF
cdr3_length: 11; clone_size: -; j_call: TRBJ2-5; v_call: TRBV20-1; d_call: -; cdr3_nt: TGCAGTGCTATGATACGGGAGACCCAGTACTTC; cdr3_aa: CSAMIRETQYF
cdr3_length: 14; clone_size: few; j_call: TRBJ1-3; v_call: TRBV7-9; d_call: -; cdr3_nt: TGTGCCAGCAGCTTGGCCTCCAGGGGCCACACCATATATTTT; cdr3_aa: CASSLASRGHTIYF